These T cell receptor beta chains were read from a single sample in a study of T cells in Graves' hyperthyroidism and ophthalmopathy. From the multiplex PCR reads, TCRdb called clonotypes with MiXCR, one entry per CDR3 protein. The repertoire includes about 320,000 distinct CDR3 sequences, roughly 15% of them detected once, and approximately 31% sits in the top ten. The sample taken for sequencing was blood. These receptors all come from a man aged 30 to 39 with Graves' hyperthyroidism. Both conserved end residues are trimmed from each CDR3. Fields, in order: CDR3 protein, V gene.

CDR3 protein: SARVASGGYEQY; V gene: TRBV20-1
CDR3 protein: ASSPWDSGTEAF; V gene: TRBV7-9
CDR3 protein: ASSLEGLGTDTQY; V gene: TRBV7-2
CDR3 protein: AWGGPEGQPQH; V gene: TRBV30
CDR3 protein: ASSLGLGTTTDTQY; V gene: TRBV3-1
CDR3 protein: ASSSPGLVSYEQY; V gene: TRBV6-1
CDR3 protein: ATSDSQSTSGRGDTQY; V gene: TRBV24-1
CDR3 protein: ATSDGTSGSLHYEQY; V gene: TRBV24-1
CDR3 protein: ASSLRDRAYEQY; V gene: TRBV11-1
CDR3 protein: ASSAGGPGGETQY; V gene: TRBV6-4
CDR3 protein: ASSLSIGGLYNSPLH; V gene: TRBV27
CDR3 protein: ASSPGTTYNEQF; V gene: TRBV5-1
CDR3 protein: ASSWELKDVNQPQH; V gene: TRBV6-5
CDR3 protein: ASSSGQGTNTEAF; V gene: TRBV7-9
CDR3 protein: ASSLDVLAGSSYEQY; V gene: TRBV7-9
CDR3 protein: ASSYGTENTIY; V gene: TRBV28
CDR3 protein: ATSDSGQGNEKLF; V gene: TRBV24-1
CDR3 protein: ASSRDRGSSGNTIY; V gene: TRBV7-2
CDR3 protein: ASSKTGGAGQPQH; V gene: TRBV19
CDR3 protein: ASSEEGGLAAVRGTQY; V gene: TRBV6-1
CDR3 protein: ASSGRGTYSGNTIY; V gene: TRBV9
CDR3 protein: ASSFPLIGNEQF; V gene: TRBV28
CDR3 protein: ASSGPQGRSGYNEQF; V gene: TRBV9
CDR3 protein: ASSEEVAAYNEQF; V gene: TRBV6-1
CDR3 protein: ASSPIRGYGYT; V gene: TRBV3-1
CDR3 protein: ASSPWTAKNSPLH; V gene: TRBV5-1
CDR3 protein: ASTLGHANTEAF; V gene: TRBV12-3/TRBV12-4
CDR3 protein: ASSSTGGDGTQY; V gene: TRBV5-1
CDR3 protein: ASSQVQGNEKLS; V gene: TRBV4-1
CDR3 protein: ASSSYRVAEAF; V gene: TRBV7-9
CDR3 protein: ASSQGLTETEAF; V gene: TRBV3-1
CDR3 protein: ASSGQSGSTDTQY; V gene: TRBV7-3
CDR3 protein: ASSVGQYPYEQY; V gene: TRBV5-1
CDR3 protein: ASSEGGASEKLF; V gene: TRBV2
CDR3 protein: ASSVDWGHYGYT; V gene: TRBV9
CDR3 protein: ASSDPRTPPTGGFYEQY; V gene: TRBV6-4
CDR3 protein: ASSIEGARYT; V gene: TRBV19
CDR3 protein: ASSEPPWGPPEDTQY; V gene: TRBV2
CDR3 protein: ASSEGTSAYEQY; V gene: TRBV2
CDR3 protein: ASSPWTPVNTEAF; V gene: TRBV28
CDR3 protein: ASSRLSLGETQY; V gene: TRBV7-9
CDR3 protein: ATSPSGSNNEQF; V gene: TRBV24-1
CDR3 protein: ASSYEGANEQF; V gene: TRBV6-5
CDR3 protein: ASSLWTGLSGANVLT; V gene: TRBV28
CDR3 protein: ASMTSGGGETQY; V gene: TRBV6-1
CDR3 protein: SVRTGYGYT; V gene: TRBV29-1
CDR3 protein: SARASGIRQF; V gene: TRBV20-1
CDR3 protein: ASSYRRGGAGYT; V gene: TRBV6-1
CDR3 protein: ASSLDRTDTQY; V gene: TRBV7-2
CDR3 protein: ASTPSDRNYEQY; V gene: TRBV7-9
CDR3 protein: ASSRDPSENTQY; V gene: TRBV7-2
CDR3 protein: ASRASGNQPQH; V gene: TRBV6-1
CDR3 protein: SARGTVLNTEAF; V gene: TRBV20-1